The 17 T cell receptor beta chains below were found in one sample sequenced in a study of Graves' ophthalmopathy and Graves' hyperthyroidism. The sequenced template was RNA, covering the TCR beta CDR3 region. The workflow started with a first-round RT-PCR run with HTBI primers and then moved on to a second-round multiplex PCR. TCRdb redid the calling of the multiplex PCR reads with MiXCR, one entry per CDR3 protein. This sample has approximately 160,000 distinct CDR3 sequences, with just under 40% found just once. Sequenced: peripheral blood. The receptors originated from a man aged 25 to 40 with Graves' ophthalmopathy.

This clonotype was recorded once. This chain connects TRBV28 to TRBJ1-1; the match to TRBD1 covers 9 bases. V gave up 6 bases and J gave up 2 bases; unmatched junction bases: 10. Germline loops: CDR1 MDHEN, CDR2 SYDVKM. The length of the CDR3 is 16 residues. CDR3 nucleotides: TGTGCCAGCAGATCCACGACAGGGGGATCAAACACTGAAGCTTTCTTT. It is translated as CASRSTTGGSNTEAFF.

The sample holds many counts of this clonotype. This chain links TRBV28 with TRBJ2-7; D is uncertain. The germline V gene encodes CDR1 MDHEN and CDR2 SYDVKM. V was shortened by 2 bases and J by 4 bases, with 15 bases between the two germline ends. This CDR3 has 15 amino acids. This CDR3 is CASSLSWNLGYEQYF. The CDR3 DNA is TGTGCCAGCAGTTTAAGTTGGAACCTCGGGTACGAGCAGTACTTC.

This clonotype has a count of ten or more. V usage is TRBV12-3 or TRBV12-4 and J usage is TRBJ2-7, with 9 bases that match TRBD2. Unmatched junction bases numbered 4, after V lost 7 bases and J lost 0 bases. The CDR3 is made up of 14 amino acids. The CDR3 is CASTLSGSSYEQYF. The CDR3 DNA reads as TGTGCCAGCACTCTTAGCGGGAGCTCCTACGAGCAGTACTTC.

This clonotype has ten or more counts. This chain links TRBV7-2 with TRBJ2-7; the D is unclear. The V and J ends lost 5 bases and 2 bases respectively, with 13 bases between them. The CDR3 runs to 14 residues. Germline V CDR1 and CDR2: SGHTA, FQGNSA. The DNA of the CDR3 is TGTGCCAGCAGCAGAAGCACCGGAGCCTACGAGCAGTACTTC. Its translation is CASSRSTGAYEQYF.

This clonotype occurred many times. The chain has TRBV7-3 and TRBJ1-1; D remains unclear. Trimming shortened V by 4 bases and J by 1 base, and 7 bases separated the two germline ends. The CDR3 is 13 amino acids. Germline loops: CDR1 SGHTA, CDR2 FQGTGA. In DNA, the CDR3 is TGTGCCAGCAGCTCGACGGGGAACACTGAAGCTTTCTTT. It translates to CASSSTGNTEAFF.

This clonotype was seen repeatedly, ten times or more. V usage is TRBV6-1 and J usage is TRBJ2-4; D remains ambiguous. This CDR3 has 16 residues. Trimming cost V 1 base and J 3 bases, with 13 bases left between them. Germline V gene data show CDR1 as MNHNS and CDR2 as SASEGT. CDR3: CASSEGHQVGKNIQYF. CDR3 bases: TGTGCCAGCAGTGAAGGACACCAGGTTGGCAAAAACATTCAGTACTTC.

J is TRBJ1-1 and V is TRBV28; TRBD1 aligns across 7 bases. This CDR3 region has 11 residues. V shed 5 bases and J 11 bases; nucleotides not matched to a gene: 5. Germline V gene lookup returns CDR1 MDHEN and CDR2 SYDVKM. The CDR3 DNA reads TGTGCCAGCAGTCACACAGGGGAGGCTTTCTTT. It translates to CASSHTGEAFF.

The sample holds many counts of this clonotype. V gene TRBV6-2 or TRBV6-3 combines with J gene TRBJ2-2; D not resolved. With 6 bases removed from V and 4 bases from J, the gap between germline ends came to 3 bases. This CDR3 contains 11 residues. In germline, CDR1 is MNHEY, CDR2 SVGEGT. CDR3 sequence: CASRFTGELFF. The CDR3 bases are TGTGCCAGCAGATTCACCGGGGAGCTGTTTTTT.

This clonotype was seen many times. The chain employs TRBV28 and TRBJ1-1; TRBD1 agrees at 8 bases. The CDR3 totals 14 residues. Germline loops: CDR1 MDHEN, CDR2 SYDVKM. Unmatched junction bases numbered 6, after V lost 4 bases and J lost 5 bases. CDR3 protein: CASSSRTGWTEAFF. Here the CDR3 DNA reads TGTGCCAGCAGTTCCCGGACAGGGTGGACTGAAGCTTTCTTT.

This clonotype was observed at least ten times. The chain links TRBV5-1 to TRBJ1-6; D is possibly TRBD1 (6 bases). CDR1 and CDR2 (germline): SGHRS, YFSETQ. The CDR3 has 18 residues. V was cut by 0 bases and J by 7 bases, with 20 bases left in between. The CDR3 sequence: CASSLVATIGGRNSPLHF. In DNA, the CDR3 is TGCGCCAGCAGCTTGGTGGCTACTATCGGGGGCCGAAATTCACCCCTCCACTTT.

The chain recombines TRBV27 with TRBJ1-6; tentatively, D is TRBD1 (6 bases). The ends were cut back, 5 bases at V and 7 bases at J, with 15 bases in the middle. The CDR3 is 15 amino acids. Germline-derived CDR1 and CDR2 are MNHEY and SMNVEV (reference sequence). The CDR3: CASSPGTPGNSPLHF. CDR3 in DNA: TGTGCCAGCAGTCCCGGGACACCCGGCAATTCACCCCTCCACTTT.

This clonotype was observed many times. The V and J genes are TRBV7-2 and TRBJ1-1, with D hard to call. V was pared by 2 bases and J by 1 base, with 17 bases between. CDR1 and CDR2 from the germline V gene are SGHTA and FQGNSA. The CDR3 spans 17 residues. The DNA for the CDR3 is TGTGCCAGCAGCTTACCGGGAGTAAGGAACAAGAACACTGAAGCTTTCTTT. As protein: CASSLPGVRNKNTEAFF.

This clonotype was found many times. The CDR3 spells CASSRTDGAETQYF. For the CDR3, the DNA is TGTGCCAGTAGCCGGACAGATGGCGCAGAGACCCAGTACTTC. The chain couples TRBV19 to TRBJ2-5; possible D gene TRBD1, 6 bases. The ends were cut back, 6 bases at V and 4 bases at J, with 15 bases in the middle. The CDR3 length is 14 residues. CDR1 is LNHDA, CDR2 SQIVND, per germline (reference sequence).

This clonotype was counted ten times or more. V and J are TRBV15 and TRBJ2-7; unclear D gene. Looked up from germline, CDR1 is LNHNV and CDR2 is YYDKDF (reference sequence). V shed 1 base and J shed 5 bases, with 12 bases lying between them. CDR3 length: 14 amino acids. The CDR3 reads CATSRGAETNEQYF. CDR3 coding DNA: TGTGCCACCAGCAGAGGGGCGGAAACGAACGAGCAGTACTTC.

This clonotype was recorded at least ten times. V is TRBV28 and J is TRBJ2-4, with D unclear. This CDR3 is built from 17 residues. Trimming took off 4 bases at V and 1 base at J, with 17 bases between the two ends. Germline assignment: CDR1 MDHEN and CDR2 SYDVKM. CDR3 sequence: CASSSFSYLRAKNIQYF. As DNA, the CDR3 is TGTGCCAGCAGTTCGTTCTCTTACCTTCGGGCCAAAAACATTCAGTACTTC.

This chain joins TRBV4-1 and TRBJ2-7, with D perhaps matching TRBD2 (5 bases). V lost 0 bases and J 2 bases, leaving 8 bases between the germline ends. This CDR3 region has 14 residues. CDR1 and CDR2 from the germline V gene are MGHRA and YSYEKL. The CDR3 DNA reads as TGCGCCAGCAGCCAAGAGAGTAGCGCCTACGAGCAGTACTTC. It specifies CASSQESSAYEQYF.

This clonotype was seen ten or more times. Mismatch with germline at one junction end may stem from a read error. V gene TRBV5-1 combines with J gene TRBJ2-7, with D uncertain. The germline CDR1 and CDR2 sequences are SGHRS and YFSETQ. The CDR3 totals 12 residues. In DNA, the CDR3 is TGCGCCAGCAGCTTGCCCGGCTACGAGCAGTATTTC. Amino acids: CASSLPGYEQYF.